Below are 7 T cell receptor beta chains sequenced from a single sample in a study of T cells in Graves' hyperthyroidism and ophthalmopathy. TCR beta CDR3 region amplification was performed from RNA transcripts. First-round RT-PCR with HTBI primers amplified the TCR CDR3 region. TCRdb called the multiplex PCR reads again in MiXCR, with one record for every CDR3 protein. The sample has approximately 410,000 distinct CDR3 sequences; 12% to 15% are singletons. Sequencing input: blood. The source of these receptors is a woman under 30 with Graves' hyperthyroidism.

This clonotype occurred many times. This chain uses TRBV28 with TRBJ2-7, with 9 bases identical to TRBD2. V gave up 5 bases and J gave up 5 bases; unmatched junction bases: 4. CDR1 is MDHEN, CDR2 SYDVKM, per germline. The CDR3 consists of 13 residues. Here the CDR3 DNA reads TGTGCCAGCAGTGGGCGGGAGGGGGACGAGCAGTACTTC. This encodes CASSGREGDEQYF.

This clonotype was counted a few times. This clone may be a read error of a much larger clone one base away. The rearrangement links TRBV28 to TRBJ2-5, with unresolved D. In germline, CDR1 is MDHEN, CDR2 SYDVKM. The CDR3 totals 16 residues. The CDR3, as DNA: TGTGCCAGCGGTTTTGGGATTGGGAACATCGGAGAGACCCAGTACTTC. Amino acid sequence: CASGFGIGNIGETQYF.

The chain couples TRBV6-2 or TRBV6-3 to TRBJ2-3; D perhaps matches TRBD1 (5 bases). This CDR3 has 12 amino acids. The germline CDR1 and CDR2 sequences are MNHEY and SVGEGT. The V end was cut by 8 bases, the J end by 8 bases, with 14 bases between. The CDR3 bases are TGTGCCAGCTCCAGGGTACGAGGTACGCAGTATTTT. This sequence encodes CASSRVRGTQYF.

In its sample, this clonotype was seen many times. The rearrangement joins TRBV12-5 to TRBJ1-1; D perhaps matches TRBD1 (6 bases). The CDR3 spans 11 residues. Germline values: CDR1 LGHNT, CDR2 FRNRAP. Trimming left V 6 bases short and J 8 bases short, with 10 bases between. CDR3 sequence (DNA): TGTGCTAGTGGCGTCGGGGGCGAAGCTTTCTTT. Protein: CASGVGGEAFF.

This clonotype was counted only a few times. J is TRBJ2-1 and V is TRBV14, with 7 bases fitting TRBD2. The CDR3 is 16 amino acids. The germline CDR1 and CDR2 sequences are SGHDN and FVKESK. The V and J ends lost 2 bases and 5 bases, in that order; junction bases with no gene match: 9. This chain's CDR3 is CASSQNPGLLNNEQFF. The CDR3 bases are TGTGCCAGCAGCCAAAACCCGGGACTACTTAACAATGAGCAGTTCTTC. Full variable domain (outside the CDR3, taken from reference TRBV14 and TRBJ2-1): EAGVTQFPSHSVIEKGQTVTLRCDPISGHDNLYWYRRVMGKEIKFLLHFVKESKQDESGMPNNRFLAERTGGTYSTLKVQPAELEDSGVYFCASSQNPGLLNNEQFFGPGTRLTVL.

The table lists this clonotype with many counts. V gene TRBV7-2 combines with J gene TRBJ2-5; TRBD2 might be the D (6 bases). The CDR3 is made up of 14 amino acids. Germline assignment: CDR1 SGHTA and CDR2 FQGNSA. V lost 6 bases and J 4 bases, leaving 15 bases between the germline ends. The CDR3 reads CASRSEGRGETQYF. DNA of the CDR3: TGTGCCAGCAGGTCGGAGGGCCGGGGAGAGACCCAGTACTTC. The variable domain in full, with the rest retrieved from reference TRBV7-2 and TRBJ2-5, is GAGVSQSPSNKVTEKGKDVELRCDPISGHTALYWYRQSLGQGLEFLIYFQGNSAPDKSGLPSDRFSAERTGGSVSTLTIQRTQQEDSAVYLCASRSEGRGETQYFGPGTRLLVL.

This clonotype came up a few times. CDR3 protein: CATSRGGESTDTQYF. DNA for the CDR3: TGTGCCACCAGCAGAGGCGGGGAGTCCACAGATACGCAGTATTTT. The chain has TRBV15 and TRBJ2-3, with TRBD2 as a possible D gene (6 bases). CDR1 and CDR2 from the germline V gene are LNHNV and YYDKDF (reference sequence). The V gene lost 1 base and the J gene lost 2 bases, with 10 bases spanning the gap. The CDR3 contains 15 residues.